A selection of T cell receptor beta chains follows, all from one sample in a study of human T cells and chemical hapten exposure. TCRdb analysed the RACE reads with MiXCR anew, one entry per CDR3 protein. The sample carries tens of thousands of distinct CDR3 sequences, around an eighth recorded once. The sample here was whole blood, taken in connection with sensitization to the hapten diphenylcyclopropenone (DPC). Every receptor here comes from a man aged 25-45 years with alopecia areata. Some clones in this sample may be carry-over from other donors' samples. Each CDR3 is given with its conserved first and last residue. The D gene is left open where the match is weak. A clone size is listed for some rows: how often the clone was seen (once, few, many), or a class if it is expanded.

D	size	V	J	DNA	CDR3
TRBD1	many	TRBV5-5	TRBJ2-3	TGTGCCAGCAGCTCGGGACAGGTCGCAGATACGCAGTATTTT	CASSSGQVADTQYF
-	-	TRBV9	TRBJ2-5	TGTGCCAGCAGCGACCAGACAGGACAAGAGACCCAGTACTTC	CASSDQTGQETQYF
-	many	TRBV5-1	TRBJ2-3	TGCGCCAGCAGCGAGGACACCAGCACAGATACGCAGTATTTT	CASSEDTSTDTQYF
-	few	TRBV19	TRBJ2-1	TGTGCCAGTATTGGTCCACCTCCTGGCAATGAGCAGTTCTTC	CASIGPPPGNEQFF
TRBD1	once	TRBV7-2	TRBJ2-7	TGTGCCAGCAGCCCCGAGGGACAGGGACCCTACGAGCAGTACTTC	CASSPEGQGPYEQYF
-	many	TRBV15	TRBJ2-3	TGTGCCACCAGCAGAGTGGGTAGGGAGGTGGACTTCACAGATACGCAGTATTTT	CATSRVGREVDFTDTQYF
-	-	TRBV7-7	TRBJ2-1	TGTGCTAGCAGCCCCGCGGGGAGCTCCTACAATGAGCAGTTCTTC	CASSPAGSSYNEQFF
-	few	TRBV7-2	TRBJ1-1	TGTGCCAGCGGCGGGCGTGGGGTGACGGGCACGCGGAACACTGAAGCTTTCTTT	CASGGRGVTGTRNTEAFF
-	-	TRBV20-1	TRBJ1-1	TGCAGTGCTAGAATTGGAGTTTTGAACACTGAAGCTTTCTTT	CSARIGVLNTEAFF
-	many	TRBV3-1	TRBJ2-1	TGTGCCAGCAGCCAAGAAGGTTCTTTTTGGATTCGGGGGCCGGACAATGAGCAGTTCTTC	CASSQEGSFWIRGPDNEQFF
-	many	TRBV21-1	TRBJ1-6	TGTGCCAGCAGCGGAGGGGAACAGGGCGGTGATTCACCCCTCCACTTT	CASSGGEQGGDSPLHF
TRBD1	many	TRBV2	TRBJ2-7	TGTGCTAAAGGGAGTTTCGGGACAGGGATAAACGAGCAGTACTTC	CAKGSFGTGINEQYF
-	-	TRBV11-2	TRBJ2-7	TGTGCCAGCAGCCCACCCGACTTCAAACCCTACGAGCAGTACTTC	CASSPPDFKPYEQYF
-	-	TRBV30	TRBJ2-7	TGTGCCTGGAGTGTAAAGGTGGCAGGGACCTACGAGCAGTACTTC	CAWSVKVAGTYEQYF
-	many	TRBV7-2	TRBJ2-1	TGTGCCAGCAGCTTAACAAACTCCTTTTACAATGAGCAGTTCTTC	CASSLTNSFYNEQFF
-	-	TRBV5-5	TRBJ1-3	TGTGCCAGCAGCTTCATGGGGGACTCTGGAAACACCATATATTTT	CASSFMGDSGNTIYF
TRBD2	few	TRBV7-6	TRBJ2-3	TGTGCCAGCAGCTTAGTGGCGTCTAGCGGGGGGGATACGCAGTATTTT	CASSLVASSGGDTQYF
TRBD1	many	TRBV6-2/TRBV6-3	TRBJ2-1	TGTGCCAGCAGTTACTCGAGGGGGGGACAGGGTTCCTACAATGAGCAGTTCTTC	CASSYSRGGQGSYNEQFF
-	many	TRBV27	TRBJ1-1	TGTGCCAGCAGTTTGACCAGGGCTACTGAAGCTTTCTTT	CASSLTRATEAFF
TRBD1	many	TRBV6-1	TRBJ1-5	TGTGCCAGCAGTGAAGGACAGGGGAATCAGCCCCAGCATTTT	CASSEGQGNQPQHF
-	few	TRBV6-1	TRBJ1-6	TGTGCCAGCAGTGATGACGACGATTATAATTCACCCCTCCACTTT	CASSDDDDYNSPLHF
-	-	TRBV5-1	TRBJ2-1	TGCGCCAGCAGCTTGGACTTCGACAATGAGCAGTTCTTC	CASSLDFDNEQFF
TRBD2	many	TRBV5-1	TRBJ2-3	TGCGCCAGCAGCGGAGCGGACACGGGGGGACCTCGCACAGATACGCAGTATTTT	CASSGADTGGPRTDTQYF
TRBD1	few	TRBV6-6	TRBJ2-7	TGTGCCAGCAGTCGGGCAGGGGGTGAGTACGAGCAGTACTTC	CASSRAGGEYEQYF
TRBD2	-	TRBV9	TRBJ2-7	TGTGCCAGCAGCTCCTCCTGGGGACTATGGGACGACGAGCAGTACTTC	CASSSSWGLWDDEQYF
-	-	TRBV6-5	TRBJ2-6	TGTGCCATCAGTTACACCCTGAGCTCTGGGGCCAACGTCCTGACTTTC	CAISYTLSSGANVLTF
TRBD1	-	TRBV20-1	TRBJ2-1	TGCAGTGCGCCACGGACAGGGGCGAATGAGCAGTTCTTC	CSAPRTGANEQFF
-	many	TRBV5-1	TRBJ1-1	TGCGCCAGCAGCTTCTACGGGGGATACACTGAAGCTTTCTTT	CASSFYGGYTEAFF
-	-	TRBV20-1	TRBJ1-1	TGCAGTGCTAGAGTTTACGGGCCGAACACTGAAGCTTTCTTT	CSARVYGPNTEAFF
-	-	TRBV6-1	TRBJ2-5	TGTGCCAGCAGTGAACGGAGGACCCAGTACTTC	CASSERRTQYF
-	-	TRBV24-1	TRBJ1-1	TGTGCCACCAGCTTGGGACCGGCGAACACTGAAGCTTTCTTT	CATSLGPANTEAFF
TRBD2	many	TRBV20-1	TRBJ2-7	TGCAGTGCTAGAGATCGGGGCGGGGGAAGCTCCTACGAGCAGTACTTC	CSARDRGGGSSYEQYF
-	many	TRBV3-1	TRBJ2-3	TGTGCCAGCAGCCTTAGGCTGGGGTCAGATACGCAGTATTTT	CASSLRLGSDTQYF
-	few	TRBV30	TRBJ1-5	TGTGCCTGGAGCCCCCTCGGGCACCCTAGCAATCAGCCCCAGCATTTT	CAWSPLGHPSNQPQHF
TRBD1	few	TRBV11-2	TRBJ1-5	TGTGCCAGCAGCTCAGGACAGGGAGAGGGCAATCAGCCCCAGCATTTT	CASSSGQGEGNQPQHF
-	-	TRBV7-2	TRBJ1-1	TGTGCCAGCAGCTTATATCACACTGAAGCTTTCTTT	CASSLYHTEAFF
-	many	TRBV29-1	TRBJ1-2	TGCAGCGTTGAAAGACAAGGCCGTTATGGCTACACCTTC	CSVERQGRYGYTF
-	many	TRBV28	TRBJ1-2	TGTGCCAGCAGGCCCGCGGACGGAGCAAGATATGGCTACACCTTC	CASRPADGARYGYTF
-	many	TRBV29-1	TRBJ2-2	TGCAGCGCGGCGGCCTGGACCTATAACACCGGGGAGCTGTTTTTT	CSAAAWTYNTGELFF
TRBD1	many	TRBV6-5	TRBJ1-6	TGTGCCAGCAGTTACACCATAGGGACAGGGCGCTCCTATAATTCACCCCTCCACTTT	CASSYTIGTGRSYNSPLHF
-	few	TRBV7-2	TRBJ2-7	TGTGCCAGCAGCTTAGTCGGGGAGGCTTACGAGCAGTACTTC	CASSLVGEAYEQYF
-	many	TRBV5-1	TRBJ1-6	TGCGCCAGCAGCTTACGCAGGGCGAATTCACCCCTCCACTTT	CASSLRRANSPLHF
-	few	TRBV6-6	TRBJ1-1	TGTGCCAGCAGTTACGCGGAGACGAACACTGAAGCTTTCTTT	CASSYAETNTEAFF
-	-	TRBV7-9	TRBJ1-2	TGTGCCAGCAGGCCTAGGGAGAACTATGGCTACACCTTC	CASRPRENYGYTF
-	-	TRBV20-1	TRBJ1-5	TGCAGTGCTAGAGATGGGCCAGTTCACAACAATCAGCCCCAGCATTTT	CSARDGPVHNNQPQHF
TRBD1	-	TRBV12-3/TRBV12-4	TRBJ1-4	TGTGCCAGCAGGCCTGGACCGGGACAGGGATCCCAGGAACTGTTTTTT	CASRPGPGQGSQELFF
-	many	TRBV7-2	TRBJ1-1	TGTGCCAGCAGCTTAATGGTCAACACTGAAGCTTTCTTT	CASSLMVNTEAFF
TRBD2	few	TRBV20-1	TRBJ2-3	TGCAGTGCTGAAGCGGGGCTCACAGATACGCAGTATTTT	CSAEAGLTDTQYF
-	many	TRBV6-6	TRBJ1-1	TGTGCCAGCAGCCCCCCCGAGGGAGACACTGAAGCTTTCTTT	CASSPPEGDTEAFF
TRBD1	-	TRBV5-4	TRBJ1-2	TGTGCCAGCAGCTTGGGCGGACAGGGCACCTATGGCTACACCTTC	CASSLGGQGTYGYTF
-	many	TRBV9	TRBJ2-7	TGTGCCAGCAGCGTAGAGGGAGCTGCAGACGAGCAGTACTTC	CASSVEGAADEQYF
-	few	TRBV3-1	TRBJ2-3	TGTGCCACCACACGGTCTAGCACAGATACGCAGTATTTT	CATTRSSTDTQYF
-	-	TRBV7-2	TRBJ2-7	TGTGCCAGCAGCTATCATAGGGGAATGAGGAACGAGCAGTACTTC	CASSYHRGMRNEQYF
-	many	TRBV28	TRBJ1-1	TGTGCCAGCAGTTTATGGGTCCCTATGAATAGCACTGAAGCTTTCTTT	CASSLWVPMNSTEAFF
TRBD2	many	TRBV7-9	TRBJ2-1	TGTGCCAGCAGCCTCCGGACTAGCGGGGGGGCCCGGCAGTTCTTC	CASSLRTSGGARQFF